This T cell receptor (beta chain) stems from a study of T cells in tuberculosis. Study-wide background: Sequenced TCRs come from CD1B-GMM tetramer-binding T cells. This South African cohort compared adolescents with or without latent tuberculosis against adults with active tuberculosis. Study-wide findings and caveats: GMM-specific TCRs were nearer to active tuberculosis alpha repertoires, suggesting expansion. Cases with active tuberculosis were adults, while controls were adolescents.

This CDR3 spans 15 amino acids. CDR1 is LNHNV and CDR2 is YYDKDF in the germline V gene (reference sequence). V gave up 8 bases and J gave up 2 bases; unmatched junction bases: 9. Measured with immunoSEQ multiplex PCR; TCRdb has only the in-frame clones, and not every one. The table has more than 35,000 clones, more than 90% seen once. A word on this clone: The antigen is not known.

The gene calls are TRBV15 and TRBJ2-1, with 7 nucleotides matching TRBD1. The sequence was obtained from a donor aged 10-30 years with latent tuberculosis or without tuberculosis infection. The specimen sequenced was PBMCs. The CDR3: CATSGDSLTYNEQFF. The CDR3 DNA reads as TGTGCCACCTCTGGGGACAGCCTTACCTACAATGAGCAGTTCTTC.